This T cell receptor beta chain comes out of a study of cytomegalovirus exposure and HLA in healthy donors. Study-wide points: In presence/absence analyses, roughly uniform sequencing depth across donors was assumed.

Turning to this clone: Its matching antigen is unknown. Other DNA sequences from this sample encode an identical CDR3 as well.

The CDR3 totals 21 residues. In germline, CDR1 is LGHNT, CDR2 FRNRAP. Trimming at V came to 1 base and at J to 6 bases, leaving 18 bases not matched to a gene. PCR primers comprised 60 Vbeta and 13 Jbeta primers. TCRdb's copy holds only in-frame clones and misses some; the assay was immunoSEQ multiplex PCR. The table includes 130,000 to 150,000 clones, around three quarters detected once. Material for sequencing was PBMCs. The J gene is TRBJ2-3, the V gene TRBV12-5, with 14 bases matching TRBD2. The sequence came from a man in his forties in good health and CMV-seropositive. CDR3 sequence reads: CASGLGGGIPGLAGDMDTQYF. The CDR3 nucleotides are TGTGCTAGTGGTTTGGGGGGAGGGATACCGGGACTAGCGGGAGATATGGATACGCAGTATTTT. Complete variable domain (other parts from reference TRBV12-5 and TRBJ2-3): DARVTQTPRHKVTEMGQEVTMRCQPILGHNTVFWYRQTMMQGLELLAYFRNRAPLDDSGMPKDRFSAEMPDATLATLKIQPSEPRDSAVYFCASGLGGGIPGLAGDMDTQYFGPGTRLTVL.